Reported below is one TCR beta chain. This sample includes further DNA sequences coding for the same CDR3. TCRdb's copy holds only in-frame clones and misses some; the assay was immunoSEQ multiplex PCR. Of 250,000 to 350,000 clones in the sample, under 95% were seen once. This sample was included in a study of blood T cell repertoires in COVID-19. V gave up 1 base and J gave up 4 bases, with 11 bases separating them. Germline CDR1 reads SGHTA; CDR2 reads FQGNSA. The CDR3 sequence is 15 residues long. Sequenced material: PBMCs or T cells enriched from blood (not recorded which). The TCR originated in a woman aged 30 to 39 who had recovered from COVID-19. This chain joins TRBV7-2 and TRBJ2-1; D might be TRBD2 (7 bases). The CDR3 coding sequence is TGTGCCAGCAGCTTAGGCGGGGGCCCTTACAATGAGCAGTTCTTC. This encodes CASSLGGGPYNEQFF.